A single TCR beta chain is shown here with its context. The antigen is not known. The sample belongs to a study of blood T cells in healthy people across ages. Through a sample-barcoded 5' primer and a J-beta primer mix, a second PCR was run for roughly 6 to 11 cycles. A 12-random-nucleotide template-switch adaptor tagged each cDNA molecule. MiXCR, run by TCRdb on the 5' RACE reads, gives a single entry per CDR3 protein. Here the sample spans over 600,000 distinct CDR3 sequences, less than 45% being singletons. Regarding the study as a whole: Diversity estimates drawn from one million T cells were deemed underestimates. Significant beta diversity loss was already apparent by age 40, declining roughly linearly.

CDR3 length: 14 amino acids. The V gene end was trimmed by 5 bases and the J gene end by 5 bases; junction bases not matched to a gene: 8. CDR1 and CDR2 from the germline V gene are DFQATT and SNEGSKA (reference sequence). The sequence came from a man aged 80 or over in good health. V is TRBV20-1 and J is TRBJ2-3; 9 bases map to TRBD2. The sample taken for sequencing was blood. CDR3: CSAPQREVGDTQYF. Written as DNA, the CDR3 is TGCAGTGCTCCCCAGCGGGAGGTGGGAGATACGCAGTATTTT.